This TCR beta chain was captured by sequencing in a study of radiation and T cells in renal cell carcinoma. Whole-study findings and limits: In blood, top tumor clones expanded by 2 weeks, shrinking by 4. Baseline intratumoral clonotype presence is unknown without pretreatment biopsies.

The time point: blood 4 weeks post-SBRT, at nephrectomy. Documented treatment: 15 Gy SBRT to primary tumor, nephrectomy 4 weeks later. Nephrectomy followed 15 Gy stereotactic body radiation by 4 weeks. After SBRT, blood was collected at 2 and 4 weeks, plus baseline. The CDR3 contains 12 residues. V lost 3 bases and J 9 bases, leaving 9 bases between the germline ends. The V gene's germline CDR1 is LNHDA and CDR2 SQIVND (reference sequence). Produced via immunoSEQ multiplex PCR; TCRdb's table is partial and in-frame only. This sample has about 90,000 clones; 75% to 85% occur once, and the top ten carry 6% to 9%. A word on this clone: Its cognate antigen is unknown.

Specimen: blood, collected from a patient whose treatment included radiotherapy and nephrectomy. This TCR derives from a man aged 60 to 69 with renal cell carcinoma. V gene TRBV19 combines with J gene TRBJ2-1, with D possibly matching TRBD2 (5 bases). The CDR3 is CASSILGGEQFF. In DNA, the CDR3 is TGTGCCAGTAGTATTCTCGGAGGTGAGCAGTTCTTC. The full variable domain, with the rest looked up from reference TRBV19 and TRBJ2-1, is DGGITQSPKYLFRKEGQNVTLSCEQNLNHDAMYWYRQDPGQGLRLIYYSQIVNDFQKGDIAEGYSVSREKKESFPLTVTSAQKNPTAFYLCASSILGGEQFFGPGTRLTVL.